The rows below give T cell receptor beta chains drawn from one sample of a study of OX40 agonist ivuxolimab in advanced cancers. Sequenced by immunoSEQ multiplex PCR; TCRdb stores in-frame clones only, minus some. The sample lists roughly 48,000 clones, about 85% occurring once. This specimen was CD4+ or CD8+ T cells sorted from blood, taken in a trial of the OX40 agonist ivuxolimab. Receptors were obtained from an adult with an advanced solid tumor such as melanoma, head and neck, liver or kidney cancer. Both conserved end residues are part of each CDR3. The order of the fields is J gene, V gene, clone size, D gene, CDR3 DNA, CDR3 protein. D genes are given only for firm matches. Some rows have no size entry. The others give once, few or many, or a class for an expanded clone.

TRBJ2-3,TRBV5-1,NA,NA,TGCGCCAGCAGCAAAACAGGGACCACAGATACGCAGTATTTT,CASSKTGTTDTQYF
TRBJ1-1,TRBV7-6,once,NA,TGTGCCAGCAGCTTACGTCAGGGAACTGAAGCTTTCTTT,CASSLRQGTEAFF
TRBJ2-3,TRBV5-1,NA,NA,TGCGCCAGCAGCCCCCCTAGCACAGATACGCAGTATTTT,CASSPPSTDTQYF
TRBJ2-7,TRBV20-1,NA,NA,TGCAGTGCTAGGGCCCAGCTTGAGCAGTACTTC,CSARAQLEQYF
TRBJ2-3,TRBV7-2,NA,TRBD1,TGTGCCAGCAGCTTAAACAGGGGGATAGATACGCAGTATTTT,CASSLNRGIDTQYF
TRBJ2-1,TRBV19,NA,TRBD2,TGTGCCAGTAGTAGGACTAGCGGGAGCGGTAATGAGCAGTTCTTC,CASSRTSGSGNEQFF
TRBJ2-1,TRBV6-1,NA,TRBD2,TGTGCCAGCAGAAGGCTAGCGGGGGTGGGTGAGCAGTTCTTC,CASRRLAGVGEQFF
TRBJ2-5,TRBV28,NA,NA,TGTGCCAGCAGTTTACAGGGCGAAGAGACCCAGTACTTC,CASSLQGEETQYF
TRBJ2-1,TRBV9,once,TRBD1,TGTGCCAGCACCCAGGGGGCTTCCCCCTACAATGAGCAGTTCTTC,CASTQGASPYNEQFF
TRBJ2-7,TRBV28,NA,TRBD2,TGTGCCAGCAGTTTGACCCCACTGGGGCGCGGGAGGGCCTACGAGCAGTACTTC,CASSLTPLGRGRAYEQYF
TRBJ2-7,TRBV7-7,NA,NA,TGTGCTAGCAGCTTAGGGGCGGGTAGGTCCTACGAGCAGTACTTC,CASSLGAGRSYEQYF
TRBJ1-6,TRBV5-6,NA,NA,TGTGCCAGCAGCACGGATAGTGGGAGGGATTCACCCCTCCACTTT,CASSTDSGRDSPLHF
TRBJ2-3,TRBV7-2,NA,NA,TGTGCCAGCAGCTTAGCCAGTACTAGCACAGATACGCAGTATTTT,CASSLASTSTDTQYF
TRBJ2-5,TRBV5-5,NA,TRBD2,TGTGCCAGCAGTTTGGGACTAGCGGGAGGGCAAGAGACCCAGTACTTC,CASSLGLAGGQETQYF
TRBJ2-5,TRBV15,NA,NA,TGTGCCACCAGCAGAGATTCGCAGACCCAGTACTTC,CATSRDSQTQYF
TRBJ1-5,TRBV28,NA,NA,TGTGCCAGCATGGAGAACAATCAGCCCCAGCATTTT,CASMENNQPQHF
TRBJ2-1,TRBV28,NA,TRBD2,TGTGCCAGCAGTTCCATGCTAGGGAGGGAGGAGGATGAGCAGTTCTTC,CASSSMLGREEDEQFF
TRBJ1-4,TRBV10-2,NA,NA,TGCGCCAGCAGGCCTAGGGGGACTAATGAAAAACTGTTTTTT,CASRPRGTNEKLFF
TRBJ2-5,TRBV10-3,NA,TRBD1,TGTGCCATCAGTGAATCGACAGGGCAAGAGACCCAGTACTTC,CAISESTGQETQYF
TRBJ1-3,TRBV10-3,NA,TRBD1,TGTGCCATCAGTGGAACAGGGGGCGGCTCTGGAAACACCATATATTTT,CAISGTGGGSGNTIYF
TRBJ2-2,TRBV7-2,NA,TRBD2,TGTGCCAGCAGCTCCATAGCGGGAGAGGACACCGGGGAGCTGTTTTTT,CASSSIAGEDTGELFF
TRBJ2-7,TRBV5-5,NA,TRBD2,TGTGCCAGCAGCTTGGCCCTTAGCGGGAGGGGTTCCTACGAGCAGTACTTC,CASSLALSGRGSYEQYF
TRBJ1-3,TRBV5-1,NA,NA,TGCGCCACCAGTATTGGGGCACCCAACTCTGGAAACACCATATATTTT,CATSIGAPNSGNTIYF
TRBJ2-7,TRBV6-6,NA,TRBD1,TGTGCCAGCAGTTGGACAGGGATTTCCTACGAGCAGTACTTC,CASSWTGISYEQYF
TRBJ2-3,TRBV6-1,NA,NA,TGTGCCAGCAGTGAAACGGGGGAAGGAAGCACAGATACGCAGTATTTT,CASSETGEGSTDTQYF
TRBJ2-5,TRBV5-1,NA,TRBD2,TGCGCCAGCGCCCCTGGGACTAGTGGGGAGACCCAGTACTTC,CASAPGTSGETQYF
TRBJ2-5,TRBV10-3,NA,TRBD1,TGTGCCATCAGCCCGGGACAGGGGACTTCCGAGACCCAGTACTTC,CAISPGQGTSETQYF
TRBJ2-1,TRBV15,few,TRBD2,TGTGCCACCAGCAGTAGGGGACTAGCGGATTACAATGAGCAGTTCTTC,CATSSRGLADYNEQFF
TRBJ1-2,TRBV28,NA,TRBD1,TGTGCCAGCACCCGGGGGGTGGGACAGGGGGTGTATGGCTACACCTTC,CASTRGVGQGVYGYTF
TRBJ1-1,TRBV19,NA,NA,TGTGCCAGTAGTCCCAAGGGAATTGCGTACACTGAAGCTTTCTTT,CASSPKGIAYTEAFF
TRBJ1-1,TRBV7-9,NA,NA,TGTGCCAGCAGCTTAGCCTCGGGGCGGGACACTGAAGCTTTCTTT,CASSLASGRDTEAFF
TRBJ1-4,TRBV2,NA,TRBD1,TGTGCCAGCAGTGAACTTGCAGGGGGGGAAAAACTGTTTTTT,CASSELAGGEKLFF
TRBJ1-6,TRBV2,NA,TRBD1,TGTGCCAGCAGGGCCGGGACAGGGGGCCCGGGGGGCTCACCCCTCCACTTT,CASRAGTGGPGGSPLHF
TRBJ1-2,TRBV19,NA,TRBD1,TGTGCCAGTAGCCGGGGGGGACAGGCCAACTATGGCTACACCTTC,CASSRGGQANYGYTF
TRBJ2-1,TRBV6-4,NA,NA,TGTGCCAGCAGTATCGCGGGTAGCTCCTACAATGAGCAGTTCTTC,CASSIAGSSYNEQFF
TRBJ2-5,TRBV11-3,NA,NA,TGTGCCAGCAGCTTAGGAGGAGGTGGCGAAGAGACCCAGTACTTC,CASSLGGGGEETQYF
TRBJ1-2,TRBV4-1,NA,NA,TGCGCCAGCAGCCACTCTCCGGGGGCCTCTTATGGCTACACCTTC,CASSHSPGASYGYTF
TRBJ1-4,TRBV2,NA,NA,TGTGCCAGCAGCGCAGATGAAAAACTGTTTTTT,CASSADEKLFF
TRBJ2-1,TRBV18,NA,TRBD2,TGTGCCAGCTCAAAGGGACTAGCGGATTGGGATGAGCAGTTCTTC,CASSKGLADWDEQFF
TRBJ2-1,TRBV7-8,NA,NA,TGTGCCAGCAGCTTAGATACGGGAGCTAGAAATGAGCAGTTCTTC,CASSLDTGARNEQFF
TRBJ2-3,TRBV6-4,NA,TRBD1,TGTGCCAGCAGCAGGGGGCGGGCAGATACGCAGTATTTT,CASSRGRADTQYF
TRBJ1-2,TRBV6-1,once,NA,TGTGCCAGCAGTGACCCAGGCCGGGGGGGGAACTATGGCTACACCTTC,CASSDPGRGGNYGYTF
TRBJ2-5,TRBV2,once,NA,TGTGCCAGCTTACGTGGGGAGACCCAGTACTTC,CASLRGETQYF